This TCR beta chain was sequenced during a study of identical twins' blood T cells. Study results and limitations: Each donor's most abundant TCRbeta clonotypes shared more CDR3 sequences with her twin than unrelated donors. Environmental influences on twin similarity could not be excluded.

TCRdb fed the 5' RACE reads into MiXCR, producing one record per CDR3 protein. The repertoire includes about 370,000 distinct CDR3 sequences, about 28% of them detected once, and roughly 5.5% sits in the top ten. After removal of 10 bases from V and 3 bases from J, the junction contained 6 bases not matched to a gene. This CDR3 is built from 13 residues. Germline values: CDR1 MNHNY, CDR2 SVGAGI (reference sequence). On this clonotype itself: No antigen is known for it.

This receptor was obtained from a woman between 18 and 55 years old in good health. This rearrangement joins TRBV6-6 to TRBJ1-1; 9 positions agree with TRBD1. Sequences were obtained from PBMCs. The CDR3 nucleotides are TGTGCCATCAGACAGGGGGATTACACTGAAGCTTTCTTT. It is translated as CAIRQGDYTEAFF.